This T cell receptor (beta chain) was documented in a study of a mutant IDH1 vaccine in newly diagnosed glioma. Sample time point: baseline, week 1 (first vaccination visit). The sample's treatment: pre-vaccination baseline after standard-of-care therapy. Method: immunoSEQ multiplex PCR; TCRdb's copy keeps in-frame clones and lacks some. Altogether 80,000 to 100,000 clones are present, over 75% being singletons, with the ten largest covering 5.3%. Germline trimming cut 2 bases from V and 6 bases from J; bases unmatched to any gene: 9. Germline CDR1 is MNHEY and CDR2 is SVGAGI. The CDR3 has 15 amino acids. This clone was observed a single time.

The origin of this receptor is a man between 40 and 49 years old with glioma. Some clones in this sample may be carry-over from other donors' samples. V and J are TRBV6-5 and TRBJ1-1, with TRBD1 matching 7 bases. The specimen comprised PBMCs, sampled from a glioma patient treated with radiotherapy, temozolomide or both. The DNA of the CDR3 is TGTGCCAGCAGTTACGGAGGGGCGGGACAGCCTGAAGCTTTCTTT. Amino acids: CASSYGGAGQPEAFF.